The next 20 T cell receptor beta chains were all read from a single sample in a study of shared clonotypes between healthy human individuals. Generated by immunoSEQ multiplex PCR, the TCRdb table keeps only in-frame clones and is missing some. In the table there are 450,000 to 500,000 clones, approximately 80% of which are singletons. Sequenced input: PBMCs. All receptors come from a woman in her thirties or forties in good health. Some clones in this sample may be carry-over from other donors' samples.

The count of this clone is one. V and J are TRBV27 and TRBJ1-1; D unresolved. CDR3 size: 14 residues. V was shortened by 5 bases and J by 1 base, with 11 bases between the two germline ends. Per germline, CDR1 MNHEY and CDR2 SMNVEV (reference sequence). The CDR3: CASSTTPANTEAFF. CDR3 coding DNA: TGTGCCAGCAGTACGACCCCAGCGAACACTGAAGCTTTCTTT.

The chain employs TRBV18 and TRBJ2-2; the match to TRBD2 covers 7 bases. J gave up 0 bases and V 1 base, and 5 bases lay outside the gene matches. The CDR3 loop spans 17 amino acids. The germline V gene encodes CDR1 KGHSH and CDR2 LQKENI. CDR3 DNA: TGTGCCAGCTCACCACAGGCTAGCGGAACGAACACCGGGGAGCTGTTTTTT. It specifies CASSPQASGTNTGELFF.

This clone was seen a handful of times. In DNA, the CDR3 is TGTGCCTGGAAAACAGGGATGGAAGCTTTCTTT. This gives the protein CAWKTGMEAFF. The chain combines TRBV30 with TRBJ1-1; D may be TRBD1 (6 bases). The CDR3 has 11 residues. Germline lookup yields CDR1 GTSNPN and CDR2 SVGIG (reference sequence). The ends were cut back, 4 bases at V and 8 bases at J, with 11 bases in the middle. The variable domain in full, with the rest retrieved from reference TRBV30 and TRBJ1-1, is SQTIHQWPATLVQPVGSPLSLECTVEGTSNPNLYWYRQAAGRGLQLLFYSVGIGQISSEVPQNLSASRPQDRQFILSSKKLLLSDSGFYLCAWKTGMEAFFGQGTRLTVV.

V gene TRBV7-4 combines with J gene TRBJ2-1; 8 nucleotides line up with TRBD2. V was clipped by 4 bases and J by 0 bases; unmatched bases: 5. The CDR3 loop spans 16 amino acids. Germline lookup yields CDR1 SGHVT and CDR2 SQSDAQ. The CDR3 protein is CASSSTSERSYNEQFF. CDR3 sequence (DNA): TGTGCCAGCAGCTCGACTAGCGAACGCTCCTACAATGAGCAGTTCTTC.

V gene TRBV5-1 combines with J gene TRBJ1-2; perhaps TRBD1 as D (5 bases). V lost 4 bases, J lost 6 bases, and 16 bases lay in between. The CDR3 has 14 amino acids. Germline CDR1 and CDR2: SGHRS and YFSETQ. In DNA, the CDR3 is TGCGCCAGCAGCCGAGGGACTTCAAGGCATGGCTACACCTTC. Translated: CASSRGTSRHGYTF.

Concerning this clone itself: The same CDR3 arises from other DNA sequences in this sample as well. The rearrangement uses TRBV6-1 and TRBJ2-7; D is possibly TRBD2 (5 bases). The CDR3 has 13 residues. The V gene's germline CDR1 is MNHNS and CDR2 SASEGT. V lost 8 bases, J lost 3 bases, and 14 bases lay in between. The CDR3 protein is CASSEGRSYEQYF. As DNA, the CDR3 is TGTGCCAGCTCTGAGGGCAGGAGCTACGAGCAGTACTTC.

The V gene is TRBV27, the J gene TRBJ1-2; 9 positions agree with TRBD1. The trim removed 5 bases at V and 5 bases at J, leaving 9 bases unmatched. The CDR3 loop spans 15 amino acids. CDR1 and CDR2 from the germline V gene are MNHEY and SMNVEV (reference sequence). CDR3 region: CASSAPGQGPYGYTF. As DNA, the CDR3 is TGTGCCAGCAGTGCCCCGGGACAGGGTCCTTATGGCTACACCTTC.

V is TRBV4-2 and J is TRBJ2-7; 9 bases map to TRBD2. This CDR3 spans 16 amino acids. V was pared by 0 bases and J by 4 bases, with 7 bases of the junction left unmatched. The germline V gene encodes CDR1 LGHNA and CDR2 YNFKEQ. CDR3 protein: CASSQDLLAGPYEQYF. The CDR3 coding sequence is TGTGCCAGCAGCCAAGATCTGCTAGCGGGACCTTACGAGCAGTACTTC.

Regarding this clone: Since a far larger clone is one base different, this is likely a read error. The conserved phenylalanine or tryptophan is not found at the CDR3 terminus, so this likely reflects a read error. The rearrangement links TRBV6-6 to TRBJ1-1, with D hard to call. The CDR3 sequence is 16 residues long. V lost 2 bases to trimming and J lost 5 bases, with 18 bases between them. Germline values: CDR1 MNHNY, CDR2 SVGAGI (reference sequence). The CDR3 coding sequence is TGTGCCAGCAGTTACGGAGCTGGGGTGAAGGGAACTGAAGCTTTCTCT. This encodes CASSYGAGVKGTEAFS.

V usage is TRBV7-9 and J usage is TRBJ2-7, with no clear D. V lost 5 bases and J lost 4, with 9 bases in between. The CDR3 contains 12 residues. Germline CDR1 and CDR2: SEHNR and FQNEAQ (reference sequence). This CDR3 is CASSQERYEQYF. The DNA for the CDR3 is TGTGCCAGCAGCCAGGAAAGGTACGAGCAGTACTTC.

The V call is TRBV5-4, the J call TRBJ2-1, with 10 positions matching TRBD2. J gave up 4 bases and V 5 bases, and 15 bases lay outside the gene matches. The V gene's germline CDR1 is SGHNT and CDR2 YYREEE (reference sequence). The length of the CDR3 is 18 residues. The CDR3 loop reads CASSPGTSERPAYNEQFF. As DNA, the CDR3 is TGTGCCAGCAGTCCCGGGACTAGCGAGAGACCCGCATACAATGAGCAGTTCTTC.

This chain links TRBV11-2 with TRBJ2-7; D may be TRBD1 (5 bases). CDR3 length: 15 residues. Germline assignment: CDR1 SGHAT and CDR2 FQNNGV. The germline V and J ends were trimmed by 0 bases and 5 bases, with 14 bases remaining between them. CDR3 residues: CASSLDGTGWDEQYF. The DNA of the CDR3 is TGTGCCAGCAGCTTAGATGGAACAGGCTGGGACGAGCAGTACTTC.

The chain carries TRBV28 and TRBJ1-5, with TRBD1 matching 7 bases. CDR1 MDHEN and CDR2 SYDVKM come from the germline V gene. Trimming at V came to 5 bases and at J to 1 base, leaving 8 bases not matched to a gene. This CDR3 spans 16 amino acids. CDR3 coding DNA: TGTGCCAGCAGTCCACATCGGGGACAGAGCAATCAGCCCCAGCATTTT. It specifies CASSPHRGQSNQPQHF.

Notes on this clone: A read error is likely here: a far larger clone is one base away. The rearrangement links TRBV18 to TRBJ1-2, with D perhaps TRBD1 (5 bases). CDR1 is KGHSH and CDR2 is LQKENI in the germline V gene. This CDR3 comprises 12 residues. CDR3 protein: CASSRGRDGHTF. As DNA, the CDR3 is TGTGCCAGCTCGCGGGGCAGGGATGGCCACACCTTC.

To note about this clone: One end of the junction fails to match germline, which may point to a read error. V gene TRBV6-1 combines with J gene TRBJ1-1; 8 bases map to TRBD1. Per germline, CDR1 MNHNS and CDR2 SASEGT. The CDR3 has 13 amino acids. CDR3 nucleotides: TGTACCAGCAGACCCAGGGGGCGGGTTGAAGCTTTCTTT. The encoded protein is CTSRPRGRVEAFF.

The V gene is TRBV5-3, the J gene TRBJ2-7; D not resolved. TRBV5-3 is known as an ORF, though its function is uncertain. This CDR3 is built from 12 residues. The ends were cut back, 4 bases at V and 5 bases at J, with 10 bases in the middle. Written as DNA, the CDR3 is TGTGCCAGAAGCAGGACCAAGGACGAGCAGTACTTC. Protein sequence: CARSRTKDEQYF.

The chain links TRBV29-1 to TRBJ2-7; D gene ambiguous. There are 13 residues in the CDR3. CDR1 and CDR2 (germline): SQVTM, ANQGSEA. Trimming took off 1 base at V and 4 bases at J, with 11 bases between the two ends. This chain's CDR3 is CSVEGEGIYEQYF. Written as DNA, the CDR3 is TGCAGCGTTGAAGGTGAAGGGATATACGAGCAGTACTTC.

The rearrangement uses TRBV9 and TRBJ2-2, with a tentative D call TRBD1 (5 bases). The CDR3 is made up of 14 amino acids. Germline CDR1 is SGDLS and CDR2 is YYNGEE. Trimming removed 0 bases from V and 5 bases from J, with 8 bases in between. CDR3 sequence reads: CASSVEGKTGELFF. The CDR3 DNA reads as TGTGCCAGCAGCGTAGAGGGGAAAACCGGGGAGCTGTTTTTT.

V gene TRBV10-3 combines with J gene TRBJ1-4; a possible D gene is TRBD1 (5 bases). Deletions cut 6 bases from V and 3 bases from J, with 14 bases between. The germline CDR1 and CDR2 sequences are ENHRY and SYGVKD. The CDR3 is 15 residues long. Here the CDR3 DNA reads TGTGCCATCAGCGCCGGGACGTCGGCTAATGAAAAACTGTTTTTT. Amino acid sequence: CAISAGTSANEKLFF.

This clone has at least ten counts. The chain employs TRBV30 and TRBJ1-1, with 8 bases lining up with TRBD1. CDR1 is GTSNPN and CDR2 is SVGIG in the germline V gene (reference sequence). There are 13 residues in the CDR3. Trimming cost V 3 bases and J 4 bases; bases outside gene matches: 4. As DNA, the CDR3 is TGTGCCTGGAGGCAACAGGGGGGCACTGAAGCTTTCTTT. It translates to CAWRQQGGTEAFF.